This TCR beta chain stems from a study of shared clonotypes between healthy human individuals. Concerning this clone: Its target is unknown.

Points from the study as a whole: Relative to clonotypes present in all four donors, those not shared had lower generation probabilities. Clonotype sharing among donors was expected to depend on sequencing depth. Few donors restricted represented genetic and exposure-history diversity.

Profiled with immunoSEQ multiplex PCR; TCRdb holds only in-frame clones, not every one. The repertoire holds around 350,000 clones, with about 70% as singletons. The sequence was collected from a man aged 25-45 years in good health. Sample: memory CD4+ T cells sorted from blood. Regarding subset: CD45RA-negative fraction.

This CDR3 reads CASSYSGGGIQYF. Here the CDR3 DNA reads TGTGCCAGCAGTTACTCGGGCGGAGGCATTCAGTACTTC. This chain uses TRBV6-6 with TRBJ2-4; possible D gene TRBD2, 5 bases. V dropped 0 bases and J dropped 9 bases, with 9 bases sitting between them. Germline assignment: CDR1 MNHNY and CDR2 SVGAGI (reference sequence). The CDR3 spans 13 residues.